The 21 T cell receptor beta chains below all came from one sample that was sequenced in a study of T cell responses to AZD1222 COVID-19 vaccine (dated by TCRdb to about 2021). The receptor library was made with the immunoSEQ multiplex PCR assay. TCRdb mirrors the immuneACCESS table, restricted to in-frame sequences. Some clones are absent from its copies; in checked studies, under half trace to an unresolved V gene, and the reason for the others is unknown. The sample table shows 120,000 or so clones, and more than 75% are seen once. 7.7% of the sample goes to the ten largest clones. Taken with the paper, the label for time point translates to: baseline before first vaccination. Sequencing was performed on peripheral blood, taken on day 0 of AZD1222 vaccination. These receptors were obtained from an adult in good health.

This clone was observed a few times. This rearrangement joins TRBV6-5 to TRBJ2-1, with D possibly TRBD2 on 5 matching bases. The germline V gene has CDR1 MNHEY and CDR2 SVGAGI. The CDR3 length is 15 residues. V was trimmed by 7 bases and J by 2 bases, leaving 15 bases between them. CDR3 in DNA: TGTGCCAGCAATCTACTCGAGGGCCCCTACAATGAGCAGTTCTTC. Amino acids: CASNLLEGPYNEQFF.

The J gene is TRBJ2-1, the V gene TRBV5-1; 9 nucleotides agree with TRBD2. The CDR3 has 16 residues. Trimming cost V 4 bases and J 7 bases; bases outside gene matches: 12. Germline V gene sequence: CDR1 SGHRS, CDR2 YFSETQ. This CDR3 is CASSPTGSGGTNEQFF. Written as DNA, the CDR3 is TGCGCCAGCAGCCCCACGGGTAGCGGGGGTACGAATGAGCAGTTCTTC.

The chain carries TRBV27 and TRBJ2-7; 7 positions match TRBD2. CDR1 is MNHEY and CDR2 is SMNVEV in the germline V gene (reference sequence). The CDR3 is made up of 14 amino acids. V dropped 2 bases and J dropped 4; count of bases not matched to a gene: 5. The CDR3 sequence: CASSLAGVGYEQYF. In DNA form, the CDR3 reads TGTGCCAGCAGTTTAGCGGGAGTTGGGTACGAGCAGTACTTC.

The gene calls are TRBV20-1 and TRBJ1-2; TRBD1 might be the D (5 bases). Germline CDR1 is DFQATT and CDR2 is SNEGSKA (reference sequence). This CDR3 region has 11 residues. V gave up 4 bases and J gave up 6 bases, with 9 bases separating them. CDR3 region: CSATGNDGYTF. As DNA, the CDR3 is TGCAGTGCTACAGGGAACGATGGCTACACCTTC.

The V call is TRBV3-1 (or the pseudogene TRBV3-2), the J call TRBJ1-6, with D unresolved. The germline gives CDR1 LGHDT, CDR2 YNNKEL (reference sequence). The CDR3 totals 14 residues. V gave up 3 bases and J gave up 10 bases, with 13 bases separating them. CDR3 region: CASSQFLVPSPLHF. DNA of the CDR3: TGTGCCAGCAGCCAGTTCTTAGTGCCATCACCCCTCCACTTT.

This clone was observed a handful of times. The genes are TRBV13 and TRBJ1-3; 8 nucleotides line up with TRBD1. Trimming took 4 bases from V and 10 from J; bases not matched to a gene: 3. This CDR3 spans 12 amino acids. Germline assignment: CDR1 PRHDT and CDR2 FYEKMQ (reference sequence). The CDR3 DNA reads TGTGCCAGCAGCTCAGGGGGCAATACCATATATTTT. This sequence encodes CASSSGGNTIYF.

The chain is built from TRBV11-2 and TRBJ1-2; 8 bases line up with TRBD1. This CDR3 spans 18 amino acids. V lost 0 bases and J lost 6; bases outside the gene matches: 15. Germline V gene sequence: CDR1 SGHAT, CDR2 FQNNGV. CDR3 amino acids: CASSLDNWTGRSSDGYTF. The CDR3 coding sequence is TGTGCCAGCAGCTTAGATAATTGGACAGGGAGGAGTTCCGATGGCTACACCTTC.

The chain is built from TRBV12-3 or TRBV12-4 and TRBJ1-2; D is undetermined. Trimming left V 3 bases short and J 6 bases short, with 8 bases between. The CDR3 has 12 residues. The CDR3 spells CASSFEGDGYTF. CDR3 sequence (DNA): TGTGCCAGCAGTTTTGAGGGAGATGGCTACACCTTC.

This clone was detected a few times. CDR3 in DNA: TGTGCCAGCAGCCTCGGCGACAGCCCCTACGAGCAGTACTTC. Protein sequence: CASSLGDSPYEQYF. The chain recombines TRBV5-4 with TRBJ2-7; D might be TRBD1 (5 bases). CDR3 length equals 14 residues. Germline values: CDR1 SGHNT, CDR2 YYREEE (reference sequence). V was shortened by 4 bases and J by 2 bases, with 13 bases between the two germline ends.

This sequence joins TRBV19 and TRBJ1-2; D may be TRBD1 (6 bases). The CDR3 covers 17 residues. Germline loops: CDR1 LNHDA, CDR2 SQIVND (reference sequence). V dropped 0 bases and J dropped 4 bases, with 18 bases sitting between them. The CDR3 DNA reads TGTGCCAGTAGTATAGATCGGGGGCCCTCTTCCAGCTATGGCTACACCTTC. This gives the protein CASSIDRGPSSSYGYTF.

Regarding this clone: One end of the junction varies from germline; a read error may be responsible. The V gene is TRBV10-3, the J gene TRBJ2-7; TRBD2 matches at 7 bases. CDR1 and CDR2 (germline): ENHRY, SYGVKD. The CDR3 runs 13 residues. The DNA for the CDR3 is TGTGCCGTCAGCGGGACGGGAGAAGGTGAGCAGTACTTC. Its translation: CAVSGTGEGEQYF.

The chain joins TRBV9 to TRBJ1-2; 9 nucleotides match TRBD1. V gave up 4 bases and J gave up 4 bases; unmatched junction bases: 11. The CDR3 is made up of 16 amino acids. Germline loops: CDR1 SGDLS, CDR2 YYNGEE. CDR3 bases: TGTGCCAGCAGCTTCCATCACAGGGGGCGCTTCTATGGCTACACCTTC. Its protein is CASSFHHRGRFYGYTF.

The genes are TRBV30 and TRBJ1-6; TRBD1 aligns across 7 bases. CDR3 length: 14 residues. Germline V lookup: CDR1 GTSNPN, CDR2 SVGIG (reference sequence). Trimming removed 2 bases from V and 5 bases from J; junction bases left unmatched: 3. CDR3 protein: CAWSKGQDNSPLHF. In DNA form, the CDR3 reads TGTGCCTGGAGTAAAGGACAGGATAATTCACCCCTCCACTTT.

This clone was detected only a few times. The chain uses TRBV24-1 and TRBJ2-3; 9 nucleotides align to TRBD2. With 4 bases clipped from V and 4 bases from J, the junction kept 8 bases outside the gene matches. CDR1 and CDR2 (germline): KGHDR, SFDVKD. This CDR3 comprises 16 residues. The CDR3 nucleotides are TGTGCCACCAGTGAAGGCGGGAGGGCCGGGGCAGATACGCAGTATTTT. Translated, it gives CATSEGGRAGADTQYF.

This chain links TRBV4-1 with TRBJ2-3, with D possibly matching TRBD2 (5 bases). CDR3 length equals 15 residues. V shed 1 base and J shed 5 bases, with 13 bases lying between them. Per germline, CDR1 MGHRA and CDR2 YSYEKL. CDR3 sequence: CASSQADFRGDTQYF. The CDR3 DNA reads as TGCGCCAGCAGCCAAGCAGATTTCCGGGGAGATACGCAGTATTTT.

This clone was found once. The chain is built from TRBV27 and TRBJ1-6, with no clear D. The CDR3 contains 13 residues. Per the germline V gene, CDR1 is MNHEY and CDR2 is SMNVEV (reference sequence). Trimming pared 2 bases from V and 7 bases from J, leaving 6 bases between. The CDR3 nucleotides are TGTGCCAGCAGTTTAGAGCCGAATTCACCCCTCCACTTT. It yields the protein CASSLEPNSPLHF.

The chain joins TRBV11-3 to TRBJ2-7; TRBD1 or TRBD2 may be the D gene (5 bases each). Germline CDR1 SGHNT, CDR2 YENEEA. The CDR3 loop spans 16 amino acids. V gave up 5 bases and J gave up 1 base, with 18 bases separating them. The CDR3 DNA reads TGTGCCAGCAGCCCTGGGGGTCAGAACCCTTCCTACGAGCAGTACTTC. Its translation is CASSPGGQNPSYEQYF.

The J gene is TRBJ2-7, the V gene TRBV7-2; either TRBD1 or TRBD2 may supply D (6 bases each). V was trimmed by 5 bases and J by 0 bases, leaving 14 bases between them. The CDR3 consists of 15 residues. In germline, CDR1 is SGHTA, CDR2 FQGNSA. CDR3 residues: CASSQGRQSSYEQYF. DNA for the CDR3: TGTGCCAGCAGCCAGGGGAGGCAGTCCTCCTACGAGCAGTACTTC.

This clone appeared a few times. V gene TRBV7-9 combines with J gene TRBJ1-1; 11 positions agree with TRBD1. V gave up 4 bases and J gave up 5 bases; unmatched junction bases: 9. Germline V gene data show CDR1 as SEHNR and CDR2 as FQNEAQ (reference sequence). The CDR3 contains 16 residues. The CDR3 is CASSSRDRGAGTEAFF. CDR3 DNA: TGTGCCAGCAGCTCCCGGGACAGGGGGGCTGGGACTGAAGCTTTCTTT. Full variable domain (remainder filled in from reference TRBV7-9 and TRBJ1-1): DTGVSQNPRHKITKRGQNVTFRCDPISEHNRLYWYRQTLGQGPEFLTYFQNEAQLEKSRLLSDRFSAERPKGSFSTLEIQRTEQGDSAMYLCASSSRDRGAGTEAFFGQGTRLTVV.

This clone was seen more than once but under ten times. The V call is TRBV29-1, the J call TRBJ1-1; D remains unclear. This CDR3 contains 13 residues. Deletions cut 0 bases from V and 4 bases from J, with 9 bases between. CDR1 and CDR2 from the germline V gene are SQVTM and ANQGSEA. The CDR3 reads CSVEEVTRTEAFF. In DNA, the CDR3 is TGCAGCGTTGAAGAGGTCACTCGCACTGAAGCTTTCTTT.

V gene TRBV28 combines with J gene TRBJ2-2; D ambiguous. The CDR3 runs 13 residues. Germline CDR1 is MDHEN and CDR2 is SYDVKM. With 5 bases removed from V and 1 base from J, the gap between germline ends came to 5 bases. The CDR3 reads CASSPGNTGELFF. The CDR3 DNA sequence: TGTGCCAGCAGTCCCGGGAACACCGGGGAGCTGTTTTTT.